This TCR beta chain was sequenced for a study of T cells in Graves' hyperthyroidism and ophthalmopathy. Researchers took RNA transcripts and amplified the TCR beta CDR3 regions from them. Researchers ran a first-round RT-PCR on the TCR CDR3 using the HTBI primer set. One entry per CDR3 protein, called by TCRdb with MiXCR from the multiplex PCR reads. This table has 600,000 or so distinct CDR3 sequences, 16% appearing once. The length of the CDR3 is 16 residues. The junction had 5 bases not matched to a gene; V was cut back by 1 base and J by 3 bases. CDR1 and CDR2 from the germline V gene are MNHNS and SASEGT.

The chain carries TRBV6-1 and TRBJ2-3, with 9 nucleotides matching TRBD2. Material for sequencing was blood. This receptor was taken from a woman between 25 and 40 years old with Graves' hyperthyroidism. DNA for the CDR3: TGTGCCAGCAGTGAAGGGGTAGCGGGAGAAACAGATACGCAGTATTTT. It yields the protein CASSEGVAGETDTQYF.